The T cell receptor beta chain under discussion was sequenced for a study of blood T cell repertoires in COVID-19. About the study: Sites in the United States, Italy and Spain provided acute and convalescent COVID-19 samples. In each case, the material was cDNA or gDNA derived from T cells, B-cell-depleted T cells, or PBMCs.

Per the original data handling: Reference gene primer amplification in the assay estimated nucleated cell counts. Assay: immunoSEQ multiplex PCR; the TCRdb copy retains only in-frame clones and omits some. That table furnishes V, J and clone size, whereas the DNA furnished D and trimming. The table lists 650,000 to 800,000 clones, 90% of them singletons. The trim removed 5 bases at V and 3 bases at J, leaving 9 bases unmatched. CDR3 length: 17 amino acids. Germline V CDR1 and CDR2: SGHRS, YFSETQ. The source is a woman under 30 with acute or convalescent COVID-19. Sequencing input: peripheral blood. The chain is built from TRBV5-1 and TRBJ1-4, with TRBD1 matching over 11 bases. In DNA form, the CDR3 reads TGCGCCAGCAGTCCCGGACAGGGGGCCAGAGCTAATGAAAAACTGTTTTTT. Protein: CASSPGQGARANEKLFF.